These 26 T cell receptor beta chains came from one sample sequenced in a study of cytomegalovirus exposure and HLA in healthy donors. A multiplex PCR was run with 60 Vbeta primers and 13 Jbeta primers. This table comes from immunoSEQ multiplex PCR, and its TCRdb copy is limited to in-frame clones, with some not included. Recorded for this sample: 150,000 to 200,000 clones. Sequencing input: PBMCs. These TCRs come from a man aged 25 to 40 in good health and CMV-seronegative.

V and J are TRBV10-3 and TRBJ1-2, with D perhaps matching TRBD1 (5 bases). The CDR3 covers 15 residues. Germline lookup yields CDR1 ENHRY and CDR2 SYGVKD. Trimming pared 3 bases from V and 6 bases from J, leaving 17 bases between. Here the CDR3 DNA reads TGTGCCATCAGTGAATGGGAGGAGGGGTTGGATGGCTACACCTTC. Its protein is CAISEWEEGLDGYTF.

The genes are TRBV19 and TRBJ1-5; TRBD1 aligns across 10 bases. The trim removed 5 bases at V and 6 bases at J, leaving 13 bases unmatched. The V gene's germline CDR1 is LNHDA and CDR2 SQIVND (reference sequence). The CDR3 length is 17 residues. The CDR3 loop is CASSATPPGQGIQPQHF. CDR3 nucleotide sequence: TGTGCCAGTAGTGCGACCCCTCCGGGACAGGGGATTCAGCCCCAGCATTTT.

The gene calls are TRBV28 and TRBJ2-5; 9 nucleotides agree with TRBD2. With 2 bases clipped from V and 4 bases from J, the junction kept 11 bases outside the gene matches. The CDR3 length is 17 residues. Germline V gene sequence: CDR1 MDHEN, CDR2 SYDVKM. CDR3: CASSLSMGGRAGETQYF. For the CDR3, the DNA is TGTGCCAGCAGTTTAAGTATGGGCGGGAGGGCCGGAGAGACCCAGTACTTC.

The J gene is TRBJ2-5, the V gene TRBV27; 8 bases fit TRBD1. Germline loops: CDR1 MNHEY, CDR2 SMNVEV (reference sequence). There are 14 residues in the CDR3. Trimming at V came to 6 bases and at J to 4 bases, leaving 7 bases not matched to a gene. CDR3 DNA: TGTGCCAGCAGCTGGACAGGGAGAGGAGAGACCCAGTACTTC. It specifies CASSWTGRGETQYF.

The rearrangement uses TRBV11-3 and TRBJ2-5, with TRBD1 identical over 10 bases. Gene TRBJ2-7 matches the end of the DNA better, so the J call may be wrong. This CDR3 has 15 residues. Germline V CDR1 and CDR2: SGHNT, YENEEA. As DNA, the CDR3 is TGTGCCAGCAGCTTAGGGACAGGGGGCTCCTACGAGCAGTACTTC. Encoded protein: CASSLGTGGSYEQYF.

This sequence joins TRBV2 and TRBJ1-6; D perhaps matches TRBD1 (5 bases). The CDR3 extends over 14 amino acids. Germline V gene data show CDR1 as SNHLY and CDR2 as FYNNEI. V lost 3 bases, J lost 15 bases, and 18 bases lay in between. The CDR3 nucleotides are TGTGCCAGCAGTGAGCCAGGGAAGGGGTCGCACCTCCACTTT. It encodes CASSEPGKGSHLHF.

The chain couples TRBV10-3 to TRBJ2-7; TRBD1 aligns across 8 bases. CDR1 is ENHRY, CDR2 SYGVKD, per germline. This CDR3 is 13 amino acids long. Trimming took 6 bases from V and 6 from J; bases not matched to a gene: 7. CDR3 region: CAIRTTTGGEQYF. CDR3 in DNA: TGTGCCATCAGAACTACCACAGGGGGCGAGCAGTACTTC.

This chain uses TRBV19 with TRBJ1-5, with D maybe TRBD1 (5 bases). Looked up from germline, CDR1 is LNHDA and CDR2 is SQIVND (reference sequence). The V gene lost 5 bases and the J gene lost 10 bases, with 21 bases spanning the gap. The CDR3 is 15 residues long. The CDR3 protein is CASSYVGGLREPQHF. In nucleotides, the CDR3 is TGTGCCAGTAGTTATGTGGGGGGTTTGCGGGAACCCCAGCATTTT.

The rearrangement joins TRBV12-5 to TRBJ2-2; 8 positions match TRBD1. The CDR3 has 14 amino acids. V gave up 6 bases and J gave up 4 bases; unmatched junction bases: 4. CDR1 is LGHNT, CDR2 FRNRAP, per germline. The CDR3 spells CASGLQGGTGELFF. CDR3 sequence (DNA): TGTGCTAGTGGGTTACAGGGGGGCACCGGGGAGCTGTTTTTT.

The genes are TRBV5-6 and TRBJ1-5; tentative D call: TRBD1 (6 bases). V lost 0 bases, J lost 9 bases, and 13 bases lay in between. This CDR3 region has 14 residues. The germline V gene encodes CDR1 SGHDT and CDR2 YYEEEE. The CDR3 DNA reads as TGTGCCAGCAGCTTGGGTGCAGGGGTAGGGCCCCAGCATTTT. Translated, it gives CASSLGAGVGPQHF. Full variable domain (missing parts from reference TRBV5-6 and TRBJ1-5): DAGVTQSPTHLIKTRGQQVTLRCSPKSGHDTVSWYQQALGQGPQFIFQYYEEEERQRGNFPDRFSGHQFPNYSSELNVNALLLGDSALYLCASSLGAGVGPQHFGDGTRLSIL.

The chain has TRBV6-5 and TRBJ2-7; possible D gene TRBD2, 6 bases. Trimming took off 0 bases at V and 2 bases at J, with 11 bases between the two ends. Looked up from germline, CDR1 is MNHEY and CDR2 is SVGAGI. The CDR3 runs 15 residues. The CDR3 region is CASSYSGDSTYEQYF. The CDR3 DNA reads as TGTGCCAGCAGTTACTCAGGGGACTCCACCTACGAGCAGTACTTC.

This chain joins TRBV11-2 and TRBJ2-1, with D unclear. V dropped 1 base and J dropped 10 bases, with 5 bases sitting between them. Germline CDR1 is SGHAT and CDR2 is FQNNGV. This CDR3 is 11 amino acids long. The CDR3 sequence is CASSLGGEQFF. In nucleotides, the CDR3 is TGTGCCAGCAGCTTAGGCGGAGAGCAGTTCTTC.

V gene TRBV30 combines with J gene TRBJ2-2; weak D call: TRBD2 (6 bases). Germline V CDR1 and CDR2: GTSNPN, SVGIG (reference sequence). The CDR3 totals 12 residues. V lost 3 bases and J 5 bases, leaving 7 bases between the germline ends. This CDR3 reads CAWRRDTGELFF. The DNA for the CDR3 is TGTGCCTGGAGGCGGGATACCGGGGAGCTGTTTTTT.

V is TRBV5-1 and J is TRBJ2-5; weak D call: TRBD2 (6 bases). The germline V and J ends were trimmed by 4 bases and 5 bases, with 21 bases remaining between them. Germline lookup yields CDR1 SGHRS and CDR2 YFSETQ. The CDR3 has 16 residues. CDR3 amino acids: CASSPLPGLEEETQYF. CDR3 sequence (DNA): TGCGCCAGCAGCCCACTCCCGGGACTTGAGGAGGAGACCCAGTACTTC.

This chain links TRBV10-3 with TRBJ1-4, with D perhaps matching TRBD1 (5 bases). Germline CDR1 is ENHRY and CDR2 is SYGVKD. V lost 3 bases and J 0 bases, leaving 11 bases between the germline ends. The CDR3 is 16 residues long. The chain's CDR3 is CAISEPGDSTNEKLFF. CDR3 bases: TGTGCCATCAGTGAACCTGGGGACTCAACTAATGAAAAACTGTTTTTT.

J is TRBJ1-4 and V is TRBV4-1; 7 nucleotides align to TRBD1. The germline gives CDR1 MGHRA, CDR2 YSYEKL. V was clipped by 1 base and J by 6 bases; unmatched bases: 5. CDR3 length: 15 residues. For the CDR3, the DNA is TGCGCCAGCAGCCAAGTAGGGACAGTTTATGAAAAACTGTTTTTT. It encodes CASSQVGTVYEKLFF.

The chain is built from TRBV11-2 and TRBJ2-5, with D tentatively TRBD2 (6 bases). The CDR3 totals 15 residues. The germline CDR1 and CDR2 sequences are SGHAT and FQNNGV. Trimming took off 4 bases at V and 4 bases at J, with 16 bases between the two ends. The CDR3, as DNA: TGTGCCAGCAGCTCCCCGCGGGGACTTCGAGAGACCCAGTACTTC. It encodes CASSSPRGLRETQYF.

The chain is built from TRBV14 and TRBJ2-7; 7 bases fit TRBD2. CDR1 and CDR2 from the germline V gene are SGHDN and FVKESK. The CDR3 is 15 amino acids. Unmatched junction bases numbered 9, after V lost 4 bases and J lost 3 bases. CDR3 in amino acids: CASSRGLTESYEQYF. The CDR3 DNA follows: TGTGCCAGCAGCCGGGGACTAACCGAAAGCTACGAGCAGTACTTC. Drawing the rest from reference TRBV14 and TRBJ2-7, the complete variable domain is EAGVTQFPSHSVIEKGQTVTLRCDPISGHDNLYWYRRVMGKEIKFLLHFVKESKQDESGMPNNRFLAERTGGTYSTLKVQPAELEDSGVYFCASSRGLTESYEQYFGPGTRLTVT.

V gene TRBV2 combines with J gene TRBJ2-7; a possible D gene is TRBD2 (5 bases). The CDR3 runs to 11 residues. Germline-derived CDR1 and CDR2 are SNHLY and FYNNEI. Trimming pared 5 bases from V and 6 bases from J, leaving 8 bases between. This chain's CDR3 is CASSLAPEQYF. The CDR3 DNA is TGTGCCAGCAGTCTAGCTCCCGAGCAGTACTTC.

This chain links TRBV6-5 with TRBJ2-7, with 10 bases aligning to TRBD2. Germline CDR1 MNHEY, CDR2 SVGAGI. Losses at the gene ends were 5 bases for V and 4 bases for J; bases not matched to a gene: 5. The CDR3 extends over 14 amino acids. CDR3 in amino acids: CASSKTSGKYEQYF. The DNA of the CDR3 is TGTGCCAGCAGTAAAACTAGCGGGAAGTACGAGCAGTACTTC.

The chain has TRBV10-3 and TRBJ1-1; D might be TRBD1 (5 bases). The CDR3 contains 14 residues. Germline V CDR1 and CDR2: ENHRY, SYGVKD. V was pared by 3 bases and J by 5 bases, with 13 bases between. CDR3 loop: CAISDPLEGTEAFF. For the CDR3, the DNA is TGTGCCATCAGTGACCCCCTGGAGGGGACTGAAGCTTTCTTT.

The chain carries TRBV9 and TRBJ1-1, with a weak D call TRBD1 (5 bases). The CDR3 spans 15 residues. V gave up 0 bases and J gave up 4 bases, with 13 bases separating them. CDR1 is SGDLS, CDR2 YYNGEE, per germline. CDR3 DNA: TGTGCCAGCAGCGTAGACGGGGGGGTGAGCACTGAAGCTTTCTTT. It codes for CASSVDGGVSTEAFF. Supplemented by reference TRBV9 and TRBJ1-1, the full variable domain reads DSGVTQTPKHLITATGQRVTLRCSPRSGDLSVYWYQQSLDQGLQFLIQYYNGEERAKGNILERFSAQQFPDLHSELNLSSLELGDSALYFCASSVDGGVSTEAFFGQGTRLTVV.

The rearrangement links TRBV11-3 to TRBJ2-1; D call uncertain. V was shortened by 4 bases and J by 4 bases, with 11 bases between the two germline ends. Germline loops: CDR1 SGHNT, CDR2 YENEEA. CDR3 length: 14 amino acids. The CDR3 bases are TGTGCCAGCAGCTCCCGGGTAGCTTACAATGAGCAGTTCTTC. It specifies CASSSRVAYNEQFF.

The rearrangement joins TRBV27 to TRBJ2-5; TRBD2 is a possible D gene (6 bases). Trimming pared 7 bases from V and 5 bases from J, leaving 14 bases between. The CDR3 runs to 13 residues. CDR1 and CDR2 from the germline V gene are MNHEY and SMNVEV (reference sequence). The CDR3 region is CASISAGRETQYF. CDR3 in DNA: TGTGCCAGCATCTCGGCGGGAAGGGAGACCCAGTACTTC.

The V gene is TRBV30, the J gene TRBJ2-5, with TRBD1 as a possible D gene (5 bases). V was cut by 3 bases and J by 0 bases, with 11 bases left in between. Germline V gives CDR1 GTSNPN, CDR2 SVGIG (reference sequence). The CDR3 contains 14 residues. CDR3 coding DNA: TGTGCCTGGAGAGCAGGGAAGTACCAAGAGACCCAGTACTTC. Encoded protein: CAWRAGKYQETQYF.

The chain employs TRBV2 and TRBJ1-5; tentative D call: TRBD1 (6 bases). Per the germline V gene, CDR1 is SNHLY and CDR2 is FYNNEI. V was cut by 2 bases and J by 3 bases, with 14 bases left in between. The CDR3 consists of 16 residues. The chain's CDR3 is CASSESLGQLNQPQHF. In DNA, the CDR3 is TGTGCCAGCAGTGAAAGTTTAGGACAGCTCAATCAGCCCCAGCATTTT. The full variable domain, completed using reference TRBV2 and TRBJ1-5, is EPEVTQTPSHQVTQMGQEVILRCVPISNHLYFYWYRQILGQKVEFLVSFYNNEISEKSEIFDDQFSVERPDGSNFTLKIRSTKLEDSAMYFCASSESLGQLNQPQHFGDGTRLSIL.